These 24 T cell receptor beta chains share one sample of origin, sequenced in a study of blood T cell repertoires in COVID-19. Clones were sequenced by immunoSEQ multiplex PCR, and TCRdb holds only the in-frame ones, with some missing. The sample has approximately 67,000 clones, 87% seen once. The sequenced sample consisted of peripheral blood. The receptors shown here come from a woman aged 80 or over with acute or convalescent COVID-19.

This clone was observed a single time. The gene calls are TRBV5-1 and TRBJ2-2; 9 bases are a match to TRBD1. The J segment lost 4 bases and the V segment lost 7 bases, leaving 17 bases of the junction unmatched. Germline V gives CDR1 SGHRS, CDR2 YFSETQ. CDR3 length: 18 amino acids. The CDR3 sequence: CASGRGQGGSSSTGELFF. The CDR3 DNA is TGCGCCAGCGGAAGGGGACAGGGAGGATCGTCGAGCACCGGGGAGCTGTTTTTT.

This clone was seen only a few times. The J gene is TRBJ1-5, the V gene TRBV5-1, with D uncertain. Germline V lookup: CDR1 SGHRS, CDR2 YFSETQ. V gave up 2 bases and J gave up 9 bases, with 15 bases separating them. This CDR3 is built from 14 residues. The CDR3 sequence: CASSLGGPGMPQHF. The CDR3 DNA is TGCGCCAGCAGCTTAGGAGGACCCGGTATGCCCCAGCATTTT.

The chain combines TRBV19 with TRBJ2-3, with TRBD2 identical over 10 bases. This CDR3 is 13 amino acids long. Germline V lookup: CDR1 LNHDA, CDR2 SQIVND (reference sequence). V shed 9 bases, J shed 6 bases, and the junction held 6 bases outside the gene matches. The CDR3 reads CASSSGRSDTQYF. The CDR3 region has the DNA TGTGCCAGCTCTAGCGGGAGATCCGATACGCAGTATTTT.

CDR3 amino acids: CASSPAGAWTGELFF. CDR3 in DNA: TGTGCCAGTAGTCCGGCAGGGGCTTGGACCGGGGAGCTGTTTTTT. This rearrangement joins TRBV19 to TRBJ2-2; weak D call: TRBD1 (6 bases). The CDR3 has 15 residues. V dropped 5 bases and J dropped 5 bases, with 15 bases sitting between them. Germline V gives CDR1 LNHDA, CDR2 SQIVND (reference sequence).

The chain links TRBV20-1 to TRBJ2-7, with a weak D call TRBD2 (5 bases). The CDR3 loop spans 11 amino acids. From germline, CDR1 is DFQATT and CDR2 SNEGSKA (reference sequence). The V gene lost 3 bases and the J gene lost 6 bases, with 9 bases spanning the gap. In DNA, the CDR3 is TGCAGTGCTAGTTTGGACTCCGAGCAGTACTTC. Translated: CSASLDSEQYF.

The chain couples TRBV5-1 to TRBJ2-2; D is possibly TRBD2 (6 bases). The V gene's germline CDR1 is SGHRS and CDR2 YFSETQ. V was pared by 0 bases and J by 0 bases, with 12 bases between. This CDR3 contains 17 residues. CDR3 amino acids: CASSLERAGTNTGELFF. The CDR3 DNA sequence: TGCGCCAGCAGCTTGGAGCGTGCGGGGACGAACACCGGGGAGCTGTTTTTT.

This clone was observed a single time. This chain uses TRBV10-2 with TRBJ1-1, with D unresolved. The CDR3 length is 11 residues. Germline V gene data show CDR1 as WSHSY and CDR2 as SAAADI. V lost 5 bases to trimming and J lost 11 bases, with 12 bases between them. CDR3 coding DNA: TGCGCCAGCAGTCTCGTCGGTGTGGCTTTCTTT. It yields the protein CASSLVGVAFF.

This clone was recorded only once. The chain links TRBV28 to TRBJ1-3, with 7 positions matching TRBD1. CDR1 and CDR2 from the germline V gene are MDHEN and SYDVKM. The CDR3 has 15 amino acids. The junction had 8 bases not matched to a gene; V was cut back by 9 bases and J by 0 bases. CDR3 sequence reads: CASQGQLDSGNTIYF. In nucleotides, the CDR3 is TGTGCCAGTCAGGGACAGCTTGACTCTGGAAACACCATATATTTT.

The V gene is TRBV5-1, the J gene TRBJ2-7; the match to TRBD1 covers 9 bases. Germline assignment: CDR1 SGHRS and CDR2 YFSETQ. The CDR3 has 14 residues. Germline trimming cut 5 bases from V and 3 bases from J; bases unmatched to any gene: 6. The CDR3 region has the DNA TGCGCCAGCAGAGAACAGGGGGCCCTCTACGAGCAGTACTTC. Its translation: CASREQGALYEQYF.

This chain connects TRBV13 to TRBJ2-3; TRBD2 matches at 12 bases. The CDR3 has 15 residues. V was pared by 6 bases and J by 5 bases, with 6 bases of the junction left unmatched. Germline V CDR1 and CDR2: PRHDT, FYEKMQ (reference sequence). CDR3 in amino acids: CASRLAGGPQDTQYF. The CDR3 DNA sequence: TGTGCCAGCAGGCTAGCGGGAGGGCCTCAAGATACGCAGTATTTT. Supplemented by reference TRBV13 and TRBJ2-3, the full variable domain reads AAGVIQSPRHLIKEKRETATLKCYPIPRHDTVYWYQQGPGQDPQFLISFYEKMQSDKGSIPDRFSAQQFSDYHSELNMSSLELGDSALYFCASRLAGGPQDTQYFGPGTRLTVL.

The V call is TRBV7-2, the J call TRBJ1-1; D uncertain. Germline V gives CDR1 SGHTA, CDR2 FQGNSA. This CDR3 region has 15 residues. V was shortened by 8 bases and J by 0 bases, with 16 bases between the two germline ends. The CDR3 loop reads CASERVNSVNTEAFF. The CDR3 DNA reads TGTGCCAGCGAACGGGTAAATTCGGTGAACACTGAAGCTTTCTTT.

This sequence joins TRBV7-7 and TRBJ1-4; 7 nucleotides line up with TRBD1. V shed 3 bases, J shed 8 bases, and the junction held 12 bases outside the gene matches. The CDR3 is 16 residues long. Looked up from germline, CDR1 is SSHAT and CDR2 is FNYEAQ (reference sequence). In DNA form, the CDR3 reads TGTGCCAGCAGCTTTCGTCCCACAGGGGTAGAGGAAAAACTGTTTTTT. Protein product: CASSFRPTGVEEKLFF.

This sequence joins TRBV6-5 and TRBJ1-2; 8 positions match TRBD1. The CDR3 spans 14 residues. The germline gives CDR1 MNHEY, CDR2 SVGAGI. J lost 7 bases, V lost 9 bases, and 13 bases had no gene match. Written as DNA, the CDR3 is TGTGCCAGTCAAGACAGGGGCCCATTTTTTGGCTACACCTTC. Amino acids: CASQDRGPFFGYTF.

This chain connects TRBV6-5 to TRBJ1-5; 8 positions match TRBD1. Germline CDR1 reads MNHEY; CDR2 reads SVGAGI. This CDR3 is built from 15 residues. After removal of 6 bases from V and 0 bases from J, the junction contained 4 bases not matched to a gene. The CDR3 nucleotides are TGTGCCAGCAGGGAGACAGGGGCTAGCAATCAGCCCCAGCATTTT. Encoded protein: CASRETGASNQPQHF.

This chain's CDR3 is CASITPGEGYGYTF. Written as DNA, the CDR3 is TGTGCCAGCATAACCCCAGGGGAGGGCTATGGCTACACCTTC. The V and J genes are TRBV28 and TRBJ1-2; D might be TRBD1 (6 bases). V lost 7 bases and J 4 bases, leaving 16 bases between the germline ends. Germline V gene data show CDR1 as MDHEN and CDR2 as SYDVKM. The length of the CDR3 is 14 residues.

V gene TRBV4-3 combines with J gene TRBJ2-7; perhaps TRBD1 as D (6 bases). The germline V gene encodes CDR1 LGHNA and CDR2 YSLEER. This CDR3 has 15 amino acids. The V end lost 0 bases, the J end lost 4 bases, and 13 bases lay between the germline ends. CDR3 sequence reads: CASSQDQWGRYEQYF. The CDR3 DNA follows: TGCGCCAGCAGCCAAGATCAATGGGGGCGATACGAGCAGTACTTC.

This clone appeared a single time. The CDR3 loop is CASSWVGGTQYF. The CDR3 nucleotides are TGTGCCAGCAGCTGGGTGGGAGGTACGCAGTATTTT. This chain connects TRBV6-2 or TRBV6-3 to TRBJ2-3; a weak D match, TRBD2 (6 bases). Trimming cost V 6 bases and J 8 bases, with 12 bases left between them. Germline-derived CDR1 and CDR2 are MNHEY and SVGEGT. The CDR3 has 12 amino acids.

The chain joins TRBV7-2 to TRBJ2-7; 10 bases are a match to TRBD2. The CDR3 has 16 amino acids. J was trimmed by 3 bases and V by 5 bases; bases with no gene match: 10. The germline CDR1 and CDR2 sequences are SGHTA and FQGNSA. The CDR3, as DNA: TGTGCCAGCAGCCCGCGCTCTAGCGGGAGAAGCTACGAGCAGTACTTC. The encoded protein is CASSPRSSGRSYEQYF. The entire variable domain, with the rest obtained from reference TRBV7-2 and TRBJ2-7, is as follows: GAGVSQSPSNKVTEKGKDVELRCDPISGHTALYWYRQSLGQGLEFLIYFQGNSAPDKSGLPSDRFSAERTGGSVSTLTIQRTQQEDSAVYLCASSPRSSGRSYEQYFGPGTRLTVT.

The chain employs TRBV27 and TRBJ2-4; 11 bases are a match to TRBD2. The CDR3 runs 17 residues. CDR1 MNHEY and CDR2 SMNVEV come from the germline V gene (reference sequence). Unmatched junction bases numbered 8, after V lost 6 bases and J lost 1 base. The CDR3 spells CASRGSGRAGAKNIQYF. CDR3 DNA sequence: TGTGCCAGCAGGGGTAGCGGGAGGGCCGGGGCCAAAAACATTCAGTACTTC.

V usage is TRBV7-9 and J usage is TRBJ2-1; D unclear. V lost 4 bases to trimming and J lost 9 bases, with 10 bases between them. Germline V gene data show CDR1 as SEHNR and CDR2 as FQNEAQ (reference sequence). This CDR3 is built from 12 residues. The CDR3 protein is CASSSLKSEQFF. In DNA form, the CDR3 reads TGTGCCAGCAGCTCCCTTAAGAGTGAGCAGTTCTTC.

CDR3 region: CASSLFIGDGYTF. As DNA, the CDR3 is TGTGCCAGCAGCTTATTTATAGGGGATGGCTACACCTTC. This chain links TRBV7-2 with TRBJ1-2; D is perhaps TRBD1 (5 bases). The CDR3 extends over 13 amino acids. The germline gives CDR1 SGHTA, CDR2 FQGNSA. The germline V and J ends were trimmed by 2 bases and 6 bases, with 10 bases remaining between them.

The chain carries TRBV5-1 and TRBJ1-2; D not certain. The V end lost 4 bases, the J end lost 8 bases, and 18 bases lay between the germline ends. Germline CDR1 reads SGHRS; CDR2 reads YFSETQ. The CDR3 loop spans 14 amino acids. The CDR3 is CASSPSFGGLGYTF. The CDR3, as DNA: TGCGCCAGCAGCCCTTCATTCGGAGGATTAGGCTACACCTTC. Full variable domain (rest looked up from reference TRBV5-1 and TRBJ1-2): KAGVTQTPRYLIKTRGQQVTLSCSPISGHRSVSWYQQTPGQGLQFLFEYFSETQRNKGNFPGRFSGRQFSNSRSEMNVSTLELGDSALYLCASSPSFGGLGYTFGSGTRLTVV.

Turning to this clone: This sample includes further DNA sequences coding for the same CDR3. The gene calls are TRBV7-2 and TRBJ1-3; 8 positions agree with TRBD1. The CDR3 length is 14 residues. The V gene's germline CDR1 is SGHTA and CDR2 FQGNSA. V gave up 2 bases and J gave up 4 bases; unmatched junction bases: 1. The CDR3 reads CASSLTGGGNTIYF. CDR3 nucleotide sequence: TGTGCCAGCAGCTTAACAGGGGGAGGAAACACCATATATTTT.

This clone was seen only a few times. The genes are TRBV30 and TRBJ1-3; D unclear. Germline V gives CDR1 GTSNPN, CDR2 SVGIG (reference sequence). The CDR3 has 14 amino acids. V dropped 3 bases and J dropped 8 bases, with 17 bases sitting between them. CDR3 nucleotide sequence: TGTGCCTGGAGCGGGGATCGGGGAAGGGACACCATATATTTT. Protein: CAWSGDRGRDTIYF.